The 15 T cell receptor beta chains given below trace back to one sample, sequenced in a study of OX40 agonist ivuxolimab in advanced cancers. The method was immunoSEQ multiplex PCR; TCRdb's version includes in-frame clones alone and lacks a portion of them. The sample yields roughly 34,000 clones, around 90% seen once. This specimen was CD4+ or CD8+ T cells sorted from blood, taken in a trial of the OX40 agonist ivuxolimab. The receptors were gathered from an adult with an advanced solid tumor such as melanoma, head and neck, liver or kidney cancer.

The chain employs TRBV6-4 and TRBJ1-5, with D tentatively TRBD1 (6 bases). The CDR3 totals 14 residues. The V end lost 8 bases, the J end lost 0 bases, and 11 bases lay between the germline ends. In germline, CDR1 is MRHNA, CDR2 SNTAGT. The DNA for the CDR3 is TGTGCCAGCGGGACATTTCATAGCAATCAGCCCCAGCATTTT. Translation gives CASGTFHSNQPQHF.

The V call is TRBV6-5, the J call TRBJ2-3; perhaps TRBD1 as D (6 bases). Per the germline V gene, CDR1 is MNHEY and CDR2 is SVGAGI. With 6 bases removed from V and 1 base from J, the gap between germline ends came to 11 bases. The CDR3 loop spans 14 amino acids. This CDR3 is CASSPRQGTDTQYF. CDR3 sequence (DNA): TGTGCCAGCAGCCCAAGACAGGGCACAGATACGCAGTATTTT.

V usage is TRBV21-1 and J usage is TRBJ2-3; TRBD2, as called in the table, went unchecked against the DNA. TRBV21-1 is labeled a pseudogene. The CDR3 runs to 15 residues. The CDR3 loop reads CASNLTQRCTDTQYF. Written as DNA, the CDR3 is TGTGCCAGCAACTTAACGCAGCGGTGCACAGATACGCAGTATTTT.

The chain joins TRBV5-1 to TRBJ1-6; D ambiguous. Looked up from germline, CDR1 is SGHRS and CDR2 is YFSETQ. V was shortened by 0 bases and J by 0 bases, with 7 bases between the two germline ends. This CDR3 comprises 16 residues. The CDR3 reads CASSLDTLSYNSPLHF. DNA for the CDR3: TGCGCCAGCAGCTTGGACACACTCTCCTATAATTCACCCCTCCACTTT.

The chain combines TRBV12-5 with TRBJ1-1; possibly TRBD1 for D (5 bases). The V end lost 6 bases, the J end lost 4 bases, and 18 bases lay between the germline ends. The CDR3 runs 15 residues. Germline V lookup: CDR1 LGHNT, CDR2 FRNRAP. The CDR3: CASGKKRGVSTEAFF. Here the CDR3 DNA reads TGTGCTAGTGGGAAAAAACGGGGGGTATCCACTGAAGCTTTCTTT.

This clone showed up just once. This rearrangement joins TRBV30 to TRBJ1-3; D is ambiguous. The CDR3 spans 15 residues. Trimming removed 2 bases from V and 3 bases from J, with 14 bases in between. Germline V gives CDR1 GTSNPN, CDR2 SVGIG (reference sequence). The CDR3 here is CAWSRTLSDGNTIYF. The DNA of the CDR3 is TGTGCCTGGAGTCGTACTCTGTCCGATGGAAACACCATATATTTT.

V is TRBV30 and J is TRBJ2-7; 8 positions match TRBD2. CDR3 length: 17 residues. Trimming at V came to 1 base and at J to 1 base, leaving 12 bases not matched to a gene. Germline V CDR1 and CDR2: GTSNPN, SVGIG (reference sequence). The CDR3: CAWSAPDAGGESYEQYF. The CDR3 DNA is TGTGCCTGGAGTGCCCCAGATGCGGGGGGCGAGTCCTACGAGCAGTACTTC.

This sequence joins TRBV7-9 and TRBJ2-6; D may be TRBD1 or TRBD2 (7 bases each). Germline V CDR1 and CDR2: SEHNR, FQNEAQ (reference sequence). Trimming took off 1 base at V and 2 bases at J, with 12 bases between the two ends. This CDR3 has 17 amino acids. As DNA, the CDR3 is TGTGCCAGCAGCTTAGAGACAGGGAGGGCTGGGGCCAACGTCCTGACTTTC. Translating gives CASSLETGRAGANVLTF.

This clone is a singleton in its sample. CDR3 coding DNA: TGCGCCAGCAGCCAAGATAGCGGACTAGTAAGCACGAGTTCCGGGGAGCTGTTTTTT. Its translation is CASSQDSGLVSTSSGELFF. The chain links TRBV4-3 to TRBJ2-2; 7 nucleotides agree with TRBD2. V gave up 0 bases and J gave up 6 bases; unmatched junction bases: 16. Germline values: CDR1 LGHNA, CDR2 YSLEER. This CDR3 has 19 amino acids.

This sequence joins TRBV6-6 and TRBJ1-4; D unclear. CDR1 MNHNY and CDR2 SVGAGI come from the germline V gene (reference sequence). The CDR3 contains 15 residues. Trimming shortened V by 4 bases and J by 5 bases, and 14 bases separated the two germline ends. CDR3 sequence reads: CASSLGVAANEKLFF. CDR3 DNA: TGTGCCAGCAGTTTGGGAGTAGCGGCAAATGAAAAACTGTTTTTT.

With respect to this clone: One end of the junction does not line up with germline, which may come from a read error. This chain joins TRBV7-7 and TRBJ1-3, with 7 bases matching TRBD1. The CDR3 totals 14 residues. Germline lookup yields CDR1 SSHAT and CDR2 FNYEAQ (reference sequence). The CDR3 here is CASSYGTAGNTIYF. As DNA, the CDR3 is TGTGCTAGCAGCTATGGGACAGCTGGAAACACCATATATTTT.

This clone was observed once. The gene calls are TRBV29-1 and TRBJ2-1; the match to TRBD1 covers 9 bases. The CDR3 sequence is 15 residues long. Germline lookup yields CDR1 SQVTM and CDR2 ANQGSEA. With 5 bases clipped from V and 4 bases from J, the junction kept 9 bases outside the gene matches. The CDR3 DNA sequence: TGCAGCGTTACAGGGGGCGCGGTCTCATACAATGAGCAGTTCTTC. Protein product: CSVTGGAVSYNEQFF.

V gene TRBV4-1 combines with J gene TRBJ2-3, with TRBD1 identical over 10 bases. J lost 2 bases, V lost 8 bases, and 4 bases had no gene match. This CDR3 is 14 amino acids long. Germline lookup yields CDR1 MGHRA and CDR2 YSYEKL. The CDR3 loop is CASSRQGATDTQYF. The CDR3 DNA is TGCGCCAGCTCGCGACAGGGGGCCACAGATACGCAGTATTTT.

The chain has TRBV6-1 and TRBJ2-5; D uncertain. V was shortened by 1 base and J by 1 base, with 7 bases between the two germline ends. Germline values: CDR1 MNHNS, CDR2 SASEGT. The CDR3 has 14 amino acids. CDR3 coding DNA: TGTGCCAGCAGTGAAGTAAACGGCCAAGAGACCCAGTACTTC. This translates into CASSEVNGQETQYF.

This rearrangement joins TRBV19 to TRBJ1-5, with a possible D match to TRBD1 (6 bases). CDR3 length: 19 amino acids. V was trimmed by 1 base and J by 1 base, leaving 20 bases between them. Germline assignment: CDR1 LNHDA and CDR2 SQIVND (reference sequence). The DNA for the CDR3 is TGTGCCAGTAGTATAGTTGGGGGGCGCCGGTCCGGGAGCAATCAGCCCCAGCATTTT. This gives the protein CASSIVGGRRSGSNQPQHF.